A single T cell receptor (beta chain) is shown here with its context. The data derive from a study of blood T cell repertoires in COVID-19. Study-level background: Spain, Italy and the United States supplied samples that represented acute and convalescent COVID-19. In each case, the material was cDNA or gDNA derived from T cells, B-cell-depleted T cells, or PBMCs.

Germline V CDR1 and CDR2: MDHEN, SYDVKM. The CDR3 extends over 12 amino acids. The germline V and J ends were trimmed by 5 bases and 5 bases, with 9 bases remaining between them. In the source study's methods: Quantification of nucleated cells was approximated via reference gene primer amplification. Sequencing used immunoSEQ multiplex PCR; TCRdb keeps in-frame clones, though not all of them. V, J and clone size derive from that table, while D and trimming were established from the DNA sequence. The table records some 91,000 clones, over 60% of them present only once. Sequenced sample: peripheral blood. The rearrangement joins TRBV28 to TRBJ2-5; weak D call: TRBD2 (5 bases). The TCR was taken from a man in his 70s with acute or convalescent COVID-19. CDR3 coding DNA: TGTGCCAGCAGTCCGAGGAGGGAGACCCAGTACTTC. Translation gives CASSPRRETQYF.